The 28 T cell receptor beta chains presented below share a single source sample, sequenced in a study of CD8 T cells in Susac syndrome. A quantity of about 0.45 to 1 ug RNA underwent reverse transcription using random hexamers. Via MiXCR, TCRdb re-called the immunoSEQ multiplex PCR reads, giving one row per CDR3 protein. The sample holds about 110,000 distinct CDR3 sequences; around 97% are singletons and the top ten take roughly 0.096%. The material sequenced was CD4+ T cells from PBMCs. The source is a human donor in good health.

The rearrangement links TRBV7-9 to TRBJ1-1, with D tentatively TRBD1 (5 bases). V was clipped by 5 bases and J by 0 bases, with 19 bases between them. This CDR3 has 17 amino acids. Looked up from germline, CDR1 is SEHNR and CDR2 is FQNEAQ (reference sequence). The CDR3 nucleotides are TGTGCCAGCAGCGCAGCCCTAGGACGGGGGGTGAACACTGAAGCTTTCTTT. Its protein product is CASSAALGRGVNTEAFF.

This chain links TRBV6-2 or TRBV6-3 with TRBJ2-7, with TRBD2 matching 9 bases. The V and J ends lost 7 bases and 6 bases, in that order; junction bases with no gene match: 16. Germline CDR1 is MNHEY and CDR2 is SVGEGT. The CDR3 sequence is 16 residues long. CDR3 DNA: TGTGCCAGCAACCGACTAGTTCGCGGGAGGGCCGGCGAGCAGTACTTC. Its translation is CASNRLVRGRAGEQYF.

V gene TRBV12-3 or TRBV12-4 combines with J gene TRBJ1-1; D not certain. The CDR3 length is 13 residues. Trimming removed 3 bases from V and 1 base from J, with 6 bases in between. CDR3 sequence: CASSLAANTEAFF. As DNA, the CDR3 is TGTGCCAGCAGTTTGGCGGCGAACACTGAAGCTTTCTTT.

The chain recombines TRBV25-1 with TRBJ2-2; a weak D match, TRBD1 (6 bases). The V and J ends lost 4 bases and 0 bases respectively, with 15 bases between them. This CDR3 has 17 residues. Germline CDR1 and CDR2: MGHDK and SYGVNS. The DNA of the CDR3 is TGTGCCAGCAGTGCCCCCGGGACACTCGCGAACACCGGGGAGCTGTTTTTT. Translation: CASSAPGTLANTGELFF.

This clonotype was recorded only once. The V gene is TRBV5-6, the J gene TRBJ2-2, with 10 bases identical to TRBD1. Germline-derived CDR1 and CDR2 are SGHDT and YYEEEE. This CDR3 has 17 residues. Trimming took 5 bases from V and 0 from J; bases not matched to a gene: 7. CDR3 DNA sequence: TGTGCCAGCAGGAGACCGGGACAGGGGACGAACACCGGGGAGCTGTTTTTT. This gives the protein CASRRPGQGTNTGELFF.

The chain carries TRBV2 and TRBJ1-1; a weak D match, TRBD1 (6 bases). CDR3 length: 12 amino acids. Germline V gene sequence: CDR1 SNHLY, CDR2 FYNNEI. V dropped 4 bases and J dropped 5 bases, with 8 bases sitting between them. The CDR3 DNA sequence: TGTGCCAGCAGTGTAGGGGGAACTGAAGCTTTCTTT. It yields the protein CASSVGGTEAFF.

The genes are TRBV29-1 and TRBJ2-5; perhaps D is TRBD1 or TRBD2 (5 bases each). Germline V gene sequence: CDR1 SQVTM, CDR2 ANQGSEA. The V end lost 7 bases, the J end lost 9 bases, and 21 bases lay between the germline ends. The CDR3 has 13 residues. The CDR3 protein is CSAIRDARDAQYF. Written as DNA, the CDR3 is TGCAGCGCCATTCGGGACGCCCGTGATGCCCAGTACTTC.

The J gene is TRBJ2-7, the V gene TRBV29-1; D remains unclear. Deletions cut 5 bases from V and 0 bases from J, with 11 bases between. The CDR3 runs to 13 residues. CDR1 and CDR2 from the germline V gene are SQVTM and ANQGSEA. Written as DNA, the CDR3 is TGCAGCGTTCTTTGGGGAAGCTCCTACGAGCAGTACTTC. Its protein product is CSVLWGSSYEQYF.

The chain carries TRBV20-1 and TRBJ2-1, with 7 bases that match TRBD1. Losses at the gene ends were 4 bases for V and 10 bases for J; bases not matched to a gene: 4. Germline V gene data show CDR1 as DFQATT and CDR2 as SNEGSKA (reference sequence). The CDR3 has 11 amino acids. The CDR3 DNA reads as TGCAGTGCTATTCCGGACAGGGAGCAGTTCTTC. It codes for CSAIPDREQFF.

The chain recombines TRBV12-3 or TRBV12-4 with TRBJ2-2; 8 nucleotides match TRBD2. Germline trimming cut 5 bases from V and 2 bases from J; bases unmatched to any gene: 10. The CDR3 length is 17 residues. CDR3 nucleotide sequence: TGTGCCAGCAGTCCTCTTGGGGCGGGGGGAAACACCGGGGAGCTGTTTTTT. This sequence encodes CASSPLGAGGNTGELFF.

This sequence joins TRBV3-1 and TRBJ2-7; D is uncertain. V lost 1 base and J lost 3, with 4 bases in between. The CDR3 loop spans 12 amino acids. The germline CDR1 and CDR2 sequences are LGHDT and YNNKEL (reference sequence). DNA for the CDR3: TGTGCCAGCAGCCAAGCTGGCTACGAGCAGTACTTC. Translated: CASSQAGYEQYF.

This rearrangement joins TRBV11-2 to TRBJ2-3; D gene unclear. The CDR3 length is 14 residues. V was shortened by 3 bases and J by 0 bases, with 7 bases between the two germline ends. Germline CDR1 is SGHAT and CDR2 is FQNNGV. For the CDR3, the DNA is TGTGCCAGCAGCTTCGACGGAAGCACAGATACGCAGTATTTT. This codes for CASSFDGSTDTQYF.

The chain uses TRBV5-4 and TRBJ1-4; TRBD1 matches at 7 bases. Losses at the gene ends were 3 bases for V and 5 bases for J; bases not matched to a gene: 4. CDR1 is SGHNT, CDR2 YYREEE, per germline (reference sequence). The CDR3 runs to 14 residues. CDR3 sequence: CASSSGQRNEKLFF. The DNA of the CDR3 is TGTGCCAGCAGCTCGGGACAGAGAAATGAAAAACTGTTTTTT.

The chain links TRBV4-1 to TRBJ2-2; weak D call: TRBD1 (6 bases). In germline, CDR1 is MGHRA, CDR2 YSYEKL. The CDR3 sequence is 17 residues long. V gave up 2 bases and J gave up 7 bases, with 20 bases separating them. In DNA form, the CDR3 reads TGCGCCAGCAGCCAACTAGGGGGACCAAAAAAAGGCGGGGAGCTGTTTTTT. This codes for CASSQLGGPKKGGELFF.

The rearrangement joins TRBV4-2 to TRBJ1-2; no definite D call. Trimming took 3 bases from V and 7 from J, leaving 9 bases between them. Per germline, CDR1 LGHNA and CDR2 YNFKEQ. The CDR3 extends over 12 amino acids. CDR3 sequence: CASSQVPSGYTF. Written as DNA, the CDR3 is TGTGCCAGCAGCCAGGTTCCAAGTGGCTACACCTTC.

The chain carries TRBV5-1 and TRBJ2-5, with no clear D. V was trimmed by 3 bases and J by 2 bases, leaving 11 bases between them. Germline V lookup: CDR1 SGHRS, CDR2 YFSETQ. The CDR3 covers 14 residues. CDR3 DNA: TGCGCCAGCAGCTCCCTGGACGGACAAGAGACCCAGTACTTC. This translates into CASSSLDGQETQYF.

The chain links TRBV3-1 to TRBJ2-2; D is unclear. The germline V gene encodes CDR1 LGHDT and CDR2 YNNKEL (reference sequence). This CDR3 is built from 14 residues. The V and J ends lost 4 bases and 6 bases respectively, with 12 bases between them. The CDR3 is CASSLRVGPGELFF. CDR3 nucleotides: TGTGCCAGCAGCCTCCGGGTCGGACCCGGGGAGCTGTTTTTT.

The genes are TRBV7-9 and TRBJ1-4; D is ambiguous. The CDR3 is made up of 13 amino acids. Germline loops: CDR1 SEHNR, CDR2 FQNEAQ (reference sequence). V shed 3 bases and J shed 8 bases, with 10 bases lying between them. The CDR3 loop is CASSLTRSEKLFF. The CDR3, as DNA: TGTGCCAGCAGCTTGACTCGGTCGGAAAAACTGTTTTTT.

This chain uses TRBV27 with TRBJ2-3; perhaps TRBD2 as D (6 bases). Per germline, CDR1 MNHEY and CDR2 SMNVEV (reference sequence). The CDR3 contains 14 residues. Trimming removed 6 bases at V and 4 bases at J, with 14 bases between. This chain's CDR3 is CASSRRARADTQYF. CDR3 sequence (DNA): TGTGCCAGCAGCCGGAGGGCCCGGGCAGATACGCAGTATTTT.

The chain joins TRBV28 to TRBJ2-3; D may be TRBD1 or TRBD2 (5 bases each). V lost 4 bases and J lost 2, with 10 bases in between. CDR1 MDHEN and CDR2 SYDVKM come from the germline V gene. The CDR3 is made up of 14 amino acids. DNA for the CDR3: TGTGCCAGCAGTTCCGGGACCACCACAGATACGCAGTATTTT. Protein sequence: CASSSGTTTDTQYF.

The chain employs TRBV7-2 and TRBJ2-7; no firm D call. Germline V lookup: CDR1 SGHTA, CDR2 FQGNSA. The CDR3 is made up of 12 amino acids. Trimming shortened V by 0 bases and J by 4 bases, and 4 bases separated the two germline ends. This CDR3 is CASSLALYEQYF. The CDR3, as DNA: TGTGCCAGCAGCTTAGCCCTGTACGAGCAGTACTTC.

V is TRBV7-2 and J is TRBJ2-7; maybe TRBD2 (7 bases). This CDR3 has 14 amino acids. V was clipped by 5 bases and J by 4 bases, with 15 bases between them. CDR1 is SGHTA, CDR2 FQGNSA, per germline. The CDR3 is CASSAIGGPYEQYF. Written as DNA, the CDR3 is TGTGCCAGCAGCGCCATCGGGGGGCCATACGAGCAGTACTTC.

The chain links TRBV14 to TRBJ2-1, with 9 bases aligning to TRBD2. The CDR3 has 16 residues. Trimming removed 4 bases from V and 2 bases from J; junction bases left unmatched: 6. Germline CDR1 and CDR2: SGHDN and FVKESK. The CDR3 spells CASSPWTSATYNEQFF. CDR3 DNA sequence: TGTGCCAGCAGCCCCTGGACTAGCGCTACCTACAATGAGCAGTTCTTC.

The chain employs TRBV29-1 and TRBJ1-6, with TRBD1 as a possible D gene (6 bases). V shed 6 bases and J shed 10 bases, with 16 bases lying between them. The germline V gene has CDR1 SQVTM and CDR2 ANQGSEA. The CDR3 loop spans 13 amino acids. The CDR3 region has the DNA TGCAGCGTGATGGTGGGAGGGGGGTCACCCCTCCACTTT. This sequence encodes CSVMVGGGSPLHF.

V gene TRBV27 combines with J gene TRBJ1-1, with a tentative D call TRBD1 (5 bases). The length of the CDR3 is 13 residues. The germline V gene has CDR1 MNHEY and CDR2 SMNVEV (reference sequence). V lost 5 bases and J 10 bases, leaving 17 bases between the germline ends. The chain's CDR3 is CASSPYLGPRAFF. In nucleotides, the CDR3 is TGTGCCAGCAGTCCCTATTTGGGGCCCCGAGCTTTCTTT.

The chain is built from TRBV12-3 or TRBV12-4 and TRBJ2-3, with D possibly matching TRBD1 (6 bases). V lost 6 bases to trimming and J lost 3 bases, with 16 bases between them. The CDR3 extends over 15 amino acids. CDR3 in DNA: TGTGCCAGCAGGCCCCCAGGGGTTGGAACAGATACGCAGTATTTT. Its protein is CASRPPGVGTDTQYF.

The rearrangement uses TRBV12-3 or TRBV12-4 and TRBJ1-2; D unclear. Trimming left V 10 bases short and J 1 base short, with 7 bases between. The CDR3 is 11 residues long. CDR3 sequence reads: CATVFNYGYTF. CDR3 DNA: TGTGCCACCGTATTTAACTATGGCTACACCTTC.

This chain uses TRBV20-1 with TRBJ1-1; weak D call: TRBD1 (5 bases). V was pared by 5 bases and J by 5 bases, with 21 bases between. Germline lookup yields CDR1 DFQATT and CDR2 SNEGSKA (reference sequence). This CDR3 has 15 residues. CDR3 sequence: CSALLQANFDTEAFF. DNA of the CDR3: TGCAGTGCTCTGCTACAGGCGAACTTCGATACTGAAGCTTTCTTT.